One and the same sample provided the 10 T cell receptor beta chains below, sequenced in a study of patients and donors after allogeneic stem cell transplantation. TCRdb ran MiXCR on the RT-PCR reads and lists one entry per CDR3 protein. The sample lists tens of thousands of distinct CDR3 sequences, over 6.5% occurring once. The material sequenced was blood, either unsorted or a sorted T cell fraction (not recorded which). The receptors stem from a human donor who was either an allogeneic HSCT recipient or a stem cell or donor lymphocyte infusion donor (not recorded which). It is not recorded whose cells these are; they may come from a transplant donor.

This clonotype was recorded at least ten times. The chain carries TRBV19 and TRBJ1-6; D unclear. This CDR3 contains 12 residues. Trimming cost V 10 bases and J 11 bases, with 15 bases left between them. Germline V gene sequence: CDR1 LNHDA, CDR2 SQIVND (reference sequence). The CDR3 loop is CATAEGSAPLHF. As DNA, the CDR3 is TGTGCCACCGCCGAGGGTAGCGCACCCCTCCACTTT.

To note about this clonotype: The conserved closing phenylalanine or tryptophan is absent in this CDR3, likely reflecting a read error. The V gene is TRBV20-1, the J gene TRBJ1-1; D is undetermined. CDR3 size: 14 residues. Germline CDR1 is DFQATT and CDR2 is SNEGSKA (reference sequence). Between the trimmed V and J ends, which lost 3 bases and 3 bases, there was a span of 14 bases. CDR3 sequence reads: CSASTDPGYTEAFL. In DNA form, the CDR3 reads TGCAGTGCTAGTACCGACCCAGGATACACTGAAGCTTTCTTG.

This clonotype has at least ten counts. This chain connects TRBV12-3 or TRBV12-4 to TRBJ1-1, with a tentative D call TRBD1 (5 bases). V was trimmed by 6 bases and J by 6 bases, leaving 26 bases between them. This CDR3 comprises 17 residues. The CDR3 sequence: CASSNLGVPLWDPEAFF. The CDR3 nucleotides read TGTGCCAGCAGCAACTTGGGGGTCCCGCTATGGGACCCTGAAGCTTTCTTT.

This clonotype qualifies as medium-sized. The genes are TRBV28 and TRBJ1-1; maybe TRBD1 (6 bases). V was trimmed by 5 bases and J by 2 bases, leaving 9 bases between them. Germline lookup yields CDR1 MDHEN and CDR2 SYDVKM. The CDR3 runs to 13 residues. In DNA, the CDR3 is TGTGCCAGCAGTAGGACAGCTAACACTGAAGCTTTCTTT. This encodes CASSRTANTEAFF.

This chain connects TRBV20-1 to TRBJ2-3; D uncertain. The CDR3 loop spans 14 amino acids. V lost 2 bases and J lost 7, with 16 bases in between. Germline V gene lookup returns CDR1 DFQATT and CDR2 SNEGSKA (reference sequence). CDR3 region: CSARIGGWGNTQYF. The CDR3 DNA reads as TGCAGTGCTAGAATTGGCGGTTGGGGAAATACGCAGTATTTT.

This clonotype was seen only a few times. This rearrangement joins TRBV6-2 or TRBV6-3 to TRBJ2-1; a weak D match, TRBD1 (7 bases). Trimming removed 5 bases at V and 3 bases at J, with 14 bases between. The V gene's germline CDR1 is MNHEY and CDR2 SVGEGT. The CDR3 runs to 15 residues. CDR3 nucleotides: TGTGCCAGCAGTATACAGGGGACTTACTACAATGAGCAGTTCTTC. It encodes CASSIQGTYYNEQFF.

Written as DNA, the CDR3 is TGTGCCAGCAGCCCGAGGGTCAAAACCGGGGAGCTGTTTTTT. It specifies CASSPRVKTGELFF. V usage is TRBV14 and J usage is TRBJ2-2; TRBD2 is a possible D gene (5 bases). The CDR3 contains 14 residues. The V gene lost 4 bases and the J gene lost 5 bases, with 11 bases spanning the gap. Germline CDR1 SGHDN, CDR2 FVKESK.

This sequence joins TRBV4-2 and TRBJ2-1, with 9 bases fitting TRBD2. The J segment lost 4 bases and the V segment lost 4 bases, leaving 5 bases of the junction unmatched. The CDR3 extends over 15 amino acids. The germline gives CDR1 LGHNA, CDR2 YNFKEQ. For the CDR3, the DNA is TGTGCCAGCAGCCCAGGACTAGCGCCGTACAATGAGCAGTTCTTC. Translated, it gives CASSPGLAPYNEQFF.

Only a few counts were recorded for this clonotype. The chain has TRBV18 and TRBJ2-7, with D perhaps TRBD1 (6 bases). The germline V gene has CDR1 KGHSH and CDR2 LQKENI. This CDR3 contains 15 residues. V lost 0 bases to trimming and J lost 1 base, with 10 bases between them. Here the CDR3 DNA reads TGTGCCAGCTCACCACCTTCCAGGGGTTCCTACGAGCAGTACTTC. It specifies CASSPPSRGSYEQYF.

This clonotype was picked up many times. The chain employs TRBV5-1 and TRBJ2-7; TRBD1 is a possible D gene (6 bases). The V and J ends lost 5 bases and 3 bases respectively, with 18 bases between them. The germline V gene has CDR1 SGHRS and CDR2 YFSETQ. This CDR3 region has 15 residues. Written as DNA, the CDR3 is TGCGCCAGCAGGAGGGACACCGGAAATCTCTACGAGCAGTACTTC. Its protein is CASRRDTGNLYEQYF.